Shown below are 22 T cell receptor beta chains from a single sample sequenced in a study of OX40 agonist ivuxolimab in advanced cancers. Profiled with immunoSEQ multiplex PCR; TCRdb holds only in-frame clones, not every one. Of about 40,000 clones in the sample, more than 70% were seen once. The sample consisted of CD4+ or CD8+ T cells sorted from blood, taken in a trial of the OX40 agonist ivuxolimab. These receptors were taken from an adult with an advanced solid tumor such as melanoma, head and neck, liver or kidney cancer.

The V call is TRBV10-1, the J call TRBJ2-5; TRBD2 agrees at 10 bases. CDR3 size: 15 residues. V lost 3 bases and J lost 5; bases outside the gene matches: 6. The germline V gene encodes CDR1 WNHNN and CDR2 SYGVQD (reference sequence). The CDR3, as DNA: TGCGCCAGCAGTGATGGGCTAGCGGGAGTGGAGACCCAGTACTTC. Translated: CASSDGLAGVETQYF.

This rearrangement joins TRBV19 to TRBJ2-7, with D tentatively TRBD2 (6 bases). CDR3 length: 14 residues. CDR1 is LNHDA and CDR2 is SQIVND in the germline V gene (reference sequence). Trimming took 2 bases from V and 3 from J, leaving 11 bases between them. CDR3 nucleotides: TGTGCCAGTAGTATATTCGACGGGAGCTACGAGCAGTACTTC. Its translation is CASSIFDGSYEQYF.

The chain carries TRBV7-2 and TRBJ2-1, with 8 bases aligning to TRBD1. The V gene end was trimmed by 6 bases and the J gene end by 0 bases; junction bases not matched to a gene: 4. This CDR3 has 15 residues. Germline CDR1 is SGHTA and CDR2 is FQGNSA. CDR3 residues: CASRQTGGSYNEQFF. DNA for the CDR3: TGTGCCAGCAGACAAACAGGGGGCTCCTACAATGAGCAGTTCTTC. The full variable domain, rest sourced from reference TRBV7-2 and TRBJ2-1, is GAGVSQSPSNKVTEKGKDVELRCDPISGHTALYWYRQSLGQGLEFLIYFQGNSAPDKSGLPSDRFSAERTGGSVSTLTIQRTQQEDSAVYLCASRQTGGSYNEQFFGPGTRLTVL.

This chain connects TRBV5-4 to TRBJ2-3; 15 bases fit TRBD2. The CDR3 spans 20 residues. V lost 4 bases and J lost 0; bases outside the gene matches: 12. Germline V gives CDR1 SGHNT, CDR2 YYREEE (reference sequence). CDR3 in amino acids: CASSRTSGRAWGASTDTQYF. The CDR3 DNA reads as TGTGCCAGCAGCCGGACTAGCGGGAGGGCTTGGGGCGCTAGCACAGATACGCAGTATTTT.

This clone has a single count. V usage is TRBV10-3 and J usage is TRBJ1-1; 10 bases agree with TRBD1. CDR3 length equals 16 residues. Germline V gene data show CDR1 as ENHRY and CDR2 as SYGVKD. After removal of 6 bases from V and 4 bases from J, the junction contained 11 bases not matched to a gene. The CDR3, as DNA: TGTGCCATCAGCCCCCCCGGGACAGGGGAGGGCACTGAAGCTTTCTTT. As protein: CAISPPGTGEGTEAFF.

The V and J genes are TRBV19 and TRBJ2-7, with TRBD1 identical over 7 bases. The J segment lost 3 bases and the V segment lost 5 bases, leaving 4 bases of the junction unmatched. Germline V gene lookup returns CDR1 LNHDA and CDR2 SQIVND (reference sequence). There are 13 residues in the CDR3. The CDR3 DNA follows: TGTGCCAGTAGTTCAGGGGGTGGCTACGAGCAGTACTTC. Amino acid sequence: CASSSGGGYEQYF. The full variable domain, with the rest looked up from reference TRBV19 and TRBJ2-7, is DGGITQSPKYLFRKEGQNVTLSCEQNLNHDAMYWYRQDPGQGLRLIYYSQIVNDFQKGDIAEGYSVSREKKESFPLTVTSAQKNPTAFYLCASSSGGGYEQYFGPGTRLTVT.

This clone was recorded a few times. The chain has TRBV4-2 and TRBJ2-7; D assignment may be TRBD1 or TRBD2 (6 bases each). The germline CDR1 and CDR2 sequences are LGHNA and YNFKEQ. The length of the CDR3 is 14 residues. Trimming removed 2 bases from V and 7 bases from J, with 15 bases in between. The CDR3 DNA reads as TGTGCCAGCAGCCAATCCAACAGGGCGGGAGAGCAGTACTTC. Amino acids: CASSQSNRAGEQYF.

This clone has only one observation. V usage is TRBV4-2 and J usage is TRBJ1-2; the match to TRBD1 covers 7 bases. Trimming cost V 1 base and J 7 bases; bases outside gene matches: 3. Looked up from germline, CDR1 is LGHNA and CDR2 is YNFKEQ. The CDR3 runs to 13 residues. The CDR3: CASSQGGGTGYTF. CDR3 DNA sequence: TGTGCCAGCAGCCAAGGAGGGGGCACTGGCTACACCTTC.

The chain carries TRBV5-6 and TRBJ1-5, with TRBD1 matching 8 bases. V shed 3 bases, J shed 3 bases, and the junction held 8 bases outside the gene matches. The CDR3 spans 16 residues. CDR1 is SGHDT, CDR2 YYEEEE, per germline. The CDR3 region is CASSSGQVLPNQPQHF. The CDR3, as DNA: TGTGCCAGCAGCTCGGGACAGGTCTTACCCAATCAGCCCCAGCATTTT.

The rearrangement uses TRBV5-1 and TRBJ1-1, with D possibly matching TRBD1 (6 bases). Trimming left V 2 bases short and J 5 bases short, with 13 bases between. The CDR3 covers 14 residues. Germline CDR1 and CDR2: SGHRS and YFSETQ. Here the CDR3 reads CASSLTQGRTEAFF. DNA for the CDR3: TGCGCCAGCAGCTTAACTCAGGGGCGGACTGAAGCTTTCTTT.

This clone appeared a single time. V and J are TRBV7-2 and TRBJ2-5, with 8 bases matching TRBD2. After removal of 0 bases from V and 5 bases from J, the junction contained 8 bases not matched to a gene. The CDR3 totals 16 residues. Germline CDR1 reads SGHTA; CDR2 reads FQGNSA. CDR3 sequence: CASSLAGTSNIETQYF. Written as DNA, the CDR3 is TGTGCCAGCAGCTTAGCCGGGACTAGTAATATCGAGACCCAGTACTTC.

This clone was counted a single time. The chain is built from TRBV5-1 and TRBJ2-5, with no clear D. The DNA matches TRBJ2-7 better at its end, which makes the J call doubtful. CDR3 length: 13 residues. Per germline, CDR1 SGHRS and CDR2 YFSETQ. CDR3 loop: CASSLDWPYEQYF. CDR3 sequence (DNA): TGCGCCAGCAGCTTGGATTGGCCCTACGAGCAGTACTTC.

V usage is TRBV14 and J usage is TRBJ1-1, with D hard to call. V lost 0 bases and J 9 bases, leaving 11 bases between the germline ends. The CDR3 totals 13 residues. Germline lookup yields CDR1 SGHDN and CDR2 FVKESK. The CDR3 region is CASSQDRGFKAFF. DNA for the CDR3: TGTGCCAGCAGCCAAGATAGAGGGTTTAAAGCTTTCTTT.

The chain carries TRBV6-5 and TRBJ1-2; D gene uncertain. Germline CDR1 MNHEY, CDR2 SVGAGI. This CDR3 region has 11 residues. Trimming shortened V by 4 bases and J by 3 bases, and 3 bases separated the two germline ends. CDR3 protein: CASSSYYGYTF. The CDR3 nucleotides are TGTGCCAGCAGTTCATACTATGGCTACACCTTC.

The chain carries TRBV19 and TRBJ2-3; no clear D. Germline lookup yields CDR1 LNHDA and CDR2 SQIVND (reference sequence). The CDR3 covers 13 residues. The germline V and J ends were trimmed by 2 bases and 6 bases, with 9 bases remaining between them. CDR3 sequence: CASSINYGDTQYF. DNA of the CDR3: TGTGCCAGTAGTATAAACTACGGGGATACGCAGTATTTT.

The gene calls are TRBV6-6 and TRBJ2-5; D perhaps matches TRBD2 (5 bases). Germline-derived CDR1 and CDR2 are MNHNY and SVGAGI (reference sequence). The CDR3 spans 15 residues. V was cut by 0 bases and J by 4 bases, with 12 bases left in between. DNA for the CDR3: TGTGCCAGCAGTTACTCGTCGACGGGAACAGAGACCCAGTACTTC. Protein product: CASSYSSTGTETQYF.

The CDR3 loop is CATSRDGSSYEQYF. The CDR3 DNA reads as TGTGCCACCAGCAGAGACGGCAGTTCCTACGAGCAGTACTTC. The J gene is TRBJ2-7, the V gene TRBV15; D is unclear. Germline CDR1 reads LNHNV; CDR2 reads YYDKDF (reference sequence). Trimming left V 0 bases short and J 1 base short, with 7 bases between. The CDR3 consists of 14 residues.

V and J are TRBV25-1 and TRBJ2-7; D not resolved. Per the germline V gene, CDR1 is MGHDK and CDR2 is SYGVNS. This CDR3 is built from 13 residues. The V end was cut by 6 bases, the J end by 2 bases, with 11 bases between. The CDR3 DNA follows: TGTGCCAGCAGCCAAGGTATTACCTACGAGCAGTACTTC. Its translation is CASSQGITYEQYF.

The chain carries TRBV30 and TRBJ1-1; the D gene is possibly TRBD1 (6 bases). This CDR3 comprises 12 residues. Trimming pared 4 bases from V and 5 bases from J, leaving 11 bases between. CDR1 and CDR2 from the germline V gene are GTSNPN and SVGIG (reference sequence). Here the CDR3 reads CAWNRDVTEAFF. The CDR3 nucleotides are TGTGCCTGGAACAGGGACGTTACTGAAGCTTTCTTT. Filled out from reference TRBV30 and TRBJ1-1, the complete variable domain reads SQTIHQWPATLVQPVGSPLSLECTVEGTSNPNLYWYRQAAGRGLQLLFYSVGIGQISSEVPQNLSASRPQDRQFILSSKKLLLSDSGFYLCAWNRDVTEAFFGQGTRLTVV.

The chain joins TRBV5-6 to TRBJ2-7; possibly TRBD1 for D (5 bases). The V and J ends lost 4 bases and 6 bases respectively, with 14 bases between them. Germline values: CDR1 SGHDT, CDR2 YYEEEE. The CDR3 has 13 residues. DNA of the CDR3: TGTGCCAGCAGCCCACTCACAGGTTCCGAGCAGTACTTC. Amino acids: CASSPLTGSEQYF.

The J gene is TRBJ2-3, the V gene TRBV4-1, with D unresolved. Germline V lookup: CDR1 MGHRA, CDR2 YSYEKL. The CDR3 length is 12 residues. V lost 1 base to trimming and J lost 4 bases, with 3 bases between them. The CDR3 DNA sequence: TGCGCCAGCAGCCAAGTGGCAGATACGCAGTATTTT. It specifies CASSQVADTQYF.

This chain links TRBV28 with TRBJ2-7; D call uncertain. CDR3 length: 15 amino acids. The germline gives CDR1 MDHEN, CDR2 SYDVKM. V lost 2 bases and J lost 2, with 13 bases in between. DNA of the CDR3: TGTGCCAGCAGTTTAAGCGAACTCGGTCCCTACGAGCAGTACTTC. It translates to CASSLSELGPYEQYF.